This T cell receptor beta chain originates from a study of cytomegalovirus exposure and HLA in healthy donors. With 60 Vbeta and 13 Jbeta primers, the PCR was carried out. The assay was immunoSEQ multiplex PCR, and TCRdb's table has in-frame clones only and misses some. This sample has over 85,000 clones, with approximately 82% found just once. Broader study findings: A reported reduction in N-insertions relative to the approximately 600-donor mean was seen in an Asian-associated ancestry cluster in a later analysis.

Trimming cost V 10 bases and J 7 bases; bases outside gene matches: 8. The CDR3 has 14 amino acids. Germline V gives CDR1 LNHDA, CDR2 SQIVND (reference sequence). A note on this clone: Its antigen is undetermined.

The rearrangement joins TRBV19 to TRBJ2-7, with 15 bases fitting TRBD2. This clonotype was sampled from a man aged 25-45 years in good health and CMV-seropositive. Specimen: PBMCs. The DNA of the CDR3 is TGTGCCACGCGGGGACTAGCGGGGGGAGGTGAGCAGTACTTC. This codes for CATRGLAGGGEQYF.